This T cell receptor beta chain is from a study of blood T cell repertoires in COVID-19. Some clones are missing from TCRdb's copy, which holds only in-frame ones; the method was immunoSEQ multiplex PCR. The sample consists of 65,000 to 90,000 clones, over 65% of them appearing once. CDR3 size: 16 residues. Germline trimming cut 3 bases from V and 8 bases from J; bases unmatched to any gene: 13. Per germline, CDR1 MNHEY and CDR2 SVGEGT. The rearrangement uses TRBV6-2 or TRBV6-3 and TRBJ2-3; the match to TRBD2 covers 8 bases. The sequenced sample was peripheral blood. The receptor was derived from a woman aged 55 to 70 with acute or convalescent COVID-19. The DNA for the CDR3 is TGTGCCAGCAGTTATACACGGGGGGGCCGCTTGGCTACGCAGTATTTT. The encoded protein is CASSYTRGGRLATQYF.